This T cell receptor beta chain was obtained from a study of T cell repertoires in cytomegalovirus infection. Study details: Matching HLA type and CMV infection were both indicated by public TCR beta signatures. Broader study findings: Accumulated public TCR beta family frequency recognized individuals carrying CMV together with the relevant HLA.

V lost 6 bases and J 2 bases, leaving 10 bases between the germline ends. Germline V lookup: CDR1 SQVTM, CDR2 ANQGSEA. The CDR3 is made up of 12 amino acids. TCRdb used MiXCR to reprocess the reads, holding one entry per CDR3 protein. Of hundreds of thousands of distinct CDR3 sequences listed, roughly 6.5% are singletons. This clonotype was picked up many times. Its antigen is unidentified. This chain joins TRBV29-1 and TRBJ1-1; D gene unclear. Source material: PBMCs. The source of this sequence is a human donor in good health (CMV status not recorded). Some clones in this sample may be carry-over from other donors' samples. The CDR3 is CSVSATNTEAFF. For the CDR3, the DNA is TGCAGCGTATCGGCAACTAACACTGAAGCTTTCTTT.